The 9 T cell receptor beta chains below come from one sample, sequenced in a study of blood T cell repertoires in COVID-19. Some clones are missing from TCRdb's copy, which holds only in-frame ones; the method was immunoSEQ multiplex PCR. The sample includes 330,000 or so clones, roughly 86% seen only once; the top ten take around 10%. Sequencing input: peripheral blood. The receptors derive from a man in his thirties or forties with COVID-19, enrolled during active disease.

V usage is TRBV6-5 and J usage is TRBJ1-2; a weak D match, TRBD1 (6 bases). This CDR3 contains 13 residues. From germline, CDR1 is MNHEY and CDR2 SVGAGI. Trimming cost V 5 bases and J 5 bases, with 12 bases left between them. The CDR3 DNA is TGTGCCAGCAGTCCGGACAGTACATATGGCTACACCTTC. It codes for CASSPDSTYGYTF.

J is TRBJ1-6 and V is TRBV7-3; TRBD1 is a possible D gene (6 bases). CDR1 is SGHTA and CDR2 is FQGTGA in the germline V gene. Trimming took off 5 bases at V and 9 bases at J, with 8 bases between the two ends. The CDR3 loop spans 12 amino acids. CDR3 protein: CASSPGVSPLHF. CDR3 bases: TGTGCCAGCAGCCCAGGGGTTTCACCCCTCCACTTT.

This chain uses TRBV19 with TRBJ2-6, with TRBD1 matching over 7 bases. This CDR3 region has 14 residues. Trimming at V came to 5 bases and at J to 2 bases, leaving 0 bases not matched to a gene. Germline assignment: CDR1 LNHDA and CDR2 SQIVND (reference sequence). In DNA form, the CDR3 reads TGTGCCAGTAGTGACAGGGCTGGGGCCAACGTCCTGACTTTC. This codes for CASSDRAGANVLTF.

The chain couples TRBV27 to TRBJ1-1, with 10 nucleotides matching TRBD1. The CDR3 is made up of 14 amino acids. J gave up 4 bases and V 8 bases, and 7 bases lay outside the gene matches. The germline V gene encodes CDR1 MNHEY and CDR2 SMNVEV (reference sequence). The CDR3 DNA sequence: TGTGCCAGCTCACGGACAGGGGGGGGCACTGAAGCTTTCTTT. Translated, it gives CASSRTGGGTEAFF.

The chain uses TRBV9 and TRBJ2-2, with TRBD1 matching 8 bases. Germline loops: CDR1 SGDLS, CDR2 YYNGEE. The V and J ends lost 1 base and 4 bases, in that order; junction bases with no gene match: 12. The CDR3 is 18 amino acids. CDR3 bases: TGTGCCAGCAGCGTAACAGATATTCAGGGGGCTAGCACCGGGGAGCTGTTTTTT. This codes for CASSVTDIQGASTGELFF.

The chain joins TRBV12-3 or TRBV12-4 to TRBJ2-1; 7 bases fit TRBD1. V dropped 8 bases and J dropped 6; count of bases not matched to a gene: 7. The CDR3 runs 13 residues. The chain's CDR3 is CASRWAGGNEQFF. As DNA, the CDR3 is TGTGCCAGCCGATGGGCAGGGGGCAATGAGCAGTTCTTC.

V gene TRBV12-3 or TRBV12-4 combines with J gene TRBJ2-7; 8 nucleotides line up with TRBD1. Trimming took 6 bases from V and 4 from J; bases not matched to a gene: 5. The CDR3 contains 13 residues. The CDR3 sequence is CASSRTGSYEQYF. The CDR3 coding sequence is TGTGCCAGCAGCCGGACAGGGAGTTACGAGCAGTACTTC.

V is TRBV28 and J is TRBJ2-1, with 8 bases aligning to TRBD2. V trimming: 6 bases; J trimming: 9 bases; junction bases outside the gene matches: 10. Germline lookup yields CDR1 MDHEN and CDR2 SYDVKM. This CDR3 is 14 amino acids long. CDR3 sequence (DNA): TGTGCCAGCAGCCCTAAGCGGGAGATCGGTGAGCAGTTCTTC. This codes for CASSPKREIGEQFF.

The J gene is TRBJ2-1, the V gene TRBV28, with TRBD2 matching 14 bases. In germline, CDR1 is MDHEN, CDR2 SYDVKM. The CDR3 spans 16 residues. Trimming removed 5 bases from V and 10 bases from J; junction bases left unmatched: 10. The chain's CDR3 is CASSGRGLAGVDEQFF. The CDR3 DNA reads TGTGCCAGCAGTGGGCGGGGACTAGCGGGAGTTGACGAGCAGTTCTTC.